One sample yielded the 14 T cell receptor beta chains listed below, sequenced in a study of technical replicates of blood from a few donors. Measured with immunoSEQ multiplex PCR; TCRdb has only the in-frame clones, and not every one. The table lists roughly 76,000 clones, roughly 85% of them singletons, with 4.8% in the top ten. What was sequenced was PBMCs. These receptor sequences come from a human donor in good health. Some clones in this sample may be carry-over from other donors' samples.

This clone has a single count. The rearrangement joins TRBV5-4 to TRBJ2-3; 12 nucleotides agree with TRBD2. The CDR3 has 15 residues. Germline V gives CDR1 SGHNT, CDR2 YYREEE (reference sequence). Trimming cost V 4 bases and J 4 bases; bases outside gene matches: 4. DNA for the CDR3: TGTGCCAGCAGCACCCTAGCGGGGGGGCCAGATACGCAGTATTTT. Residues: CASSTLAGGPDTQYF.

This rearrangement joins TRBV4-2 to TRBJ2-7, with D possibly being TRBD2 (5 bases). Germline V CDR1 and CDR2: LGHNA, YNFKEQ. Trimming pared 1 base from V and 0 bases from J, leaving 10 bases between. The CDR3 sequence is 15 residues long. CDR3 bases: TGTGCCAGCAGCCAAGGGGGAGCGGTCTCCTACGAGCAGTACTTC. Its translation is CASSQGGAVSYEQYF.

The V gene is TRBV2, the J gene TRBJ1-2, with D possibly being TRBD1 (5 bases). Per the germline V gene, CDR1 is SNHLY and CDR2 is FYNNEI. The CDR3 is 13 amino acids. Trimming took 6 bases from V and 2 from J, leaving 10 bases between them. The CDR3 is CASRPRGNYGYTF. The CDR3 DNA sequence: TGTGCCAGCAGGCCCCGGGGGAACTATGGCTACACCTTC.

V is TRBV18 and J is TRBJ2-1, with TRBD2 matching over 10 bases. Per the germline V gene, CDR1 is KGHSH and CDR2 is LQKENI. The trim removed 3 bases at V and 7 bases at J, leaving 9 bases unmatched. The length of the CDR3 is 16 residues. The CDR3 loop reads CASSPNPSGGWNEQFF. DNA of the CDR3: TGTGCCAGCTCACCGAATCCTAGCGGGGGCTGGAATGAGCAGTTCTTC.

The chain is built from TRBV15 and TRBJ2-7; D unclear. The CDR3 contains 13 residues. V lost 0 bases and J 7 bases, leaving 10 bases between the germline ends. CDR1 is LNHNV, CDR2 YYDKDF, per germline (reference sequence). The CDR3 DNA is TGTGCCACCAGCAGAGATAACCTCGGGGAGCAGTACTTC. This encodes CATSRDNLGEQYF. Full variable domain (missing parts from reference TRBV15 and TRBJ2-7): DAMVIQNPRYQVTQFGKPVTLSCSQTLNHNVMYWYQQKSSQAPKLLFHYYDKDFNNEADTPDNFQSRRPNTSFCFLDIRSPGLGDTAMYLCATSRDNLGEQYFGPGTRLTVT.

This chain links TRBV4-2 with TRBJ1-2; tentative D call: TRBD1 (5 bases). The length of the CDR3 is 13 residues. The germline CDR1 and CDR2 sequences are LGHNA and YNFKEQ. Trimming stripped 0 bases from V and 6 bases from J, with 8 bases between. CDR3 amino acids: CASSQDLGDGYTF. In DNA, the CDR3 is TGTGCCAGCAGCCAAGATTTAGGGGATGGCTACACCTTC.

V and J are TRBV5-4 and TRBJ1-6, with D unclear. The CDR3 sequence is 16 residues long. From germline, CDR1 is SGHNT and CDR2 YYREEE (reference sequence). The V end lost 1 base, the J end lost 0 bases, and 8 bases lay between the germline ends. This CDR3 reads CASSLMGSSYNSPLHF. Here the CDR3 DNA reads TGTGCCAGCAGCTTGATGGGGAGCTCCTATAATTCACCCCTCCACTTT. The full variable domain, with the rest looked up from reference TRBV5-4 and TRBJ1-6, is ETGVTQSPTHLIKTRGQQVTLRCSSQSGHNTVSWYQQALGQGPQFIFQYYREEENGRGNFPPRFSGLQFPNYSSELNVNALELDDSALYLCASSLMGSSYNSPLHFGNGTRLTVT.

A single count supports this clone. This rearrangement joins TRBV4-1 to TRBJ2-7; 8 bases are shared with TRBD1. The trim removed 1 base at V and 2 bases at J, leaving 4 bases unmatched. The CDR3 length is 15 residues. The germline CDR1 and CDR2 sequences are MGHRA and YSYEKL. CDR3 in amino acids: CASSQGPRGPYEQYF. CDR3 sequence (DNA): TGCGCCAGCAGCCAAGGCCCCAGGGGGCCCTACGAGCAGTACTTC.

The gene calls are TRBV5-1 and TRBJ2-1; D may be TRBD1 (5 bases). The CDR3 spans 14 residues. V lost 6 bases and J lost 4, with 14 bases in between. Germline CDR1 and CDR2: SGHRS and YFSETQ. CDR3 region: CASTPVGAYNEQFF. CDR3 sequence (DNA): TGCGCCAGCACCCCGGTAGGGGCTTACAATGAGCAGTTCTTC.

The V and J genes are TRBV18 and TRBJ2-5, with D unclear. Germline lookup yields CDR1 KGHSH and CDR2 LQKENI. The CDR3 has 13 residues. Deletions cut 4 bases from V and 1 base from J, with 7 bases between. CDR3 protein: CASSLELQETQYF. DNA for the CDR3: TGTGCCAGCTCACTAGAGCTCCAAGAGACCCAGTACTTC.

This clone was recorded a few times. The CDR3 loop is CASSRAGGNGYTF. The CDR3 DNA follows: TGTGCCAGCAGCCGGGCGGGAGGTAATGGCTACACCTTC. The V and J genes are TRBV5-4 and TRBJ1-2; D ambiguous. V was trimmed by 4 bases and J by 6 bases, leaving 13 bases between them. Germline V lookup: CDR1 SGHNT, CDR2 YYREEE (reference sequence). This CDR3 contains 13 residues.

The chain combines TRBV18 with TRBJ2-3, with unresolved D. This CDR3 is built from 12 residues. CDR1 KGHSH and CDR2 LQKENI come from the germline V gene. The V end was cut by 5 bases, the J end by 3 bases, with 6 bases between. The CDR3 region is CASSATTDTQYF. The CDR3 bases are TGTGCCAGCTCAGCAACTACAGATACGCAGTATTTT.

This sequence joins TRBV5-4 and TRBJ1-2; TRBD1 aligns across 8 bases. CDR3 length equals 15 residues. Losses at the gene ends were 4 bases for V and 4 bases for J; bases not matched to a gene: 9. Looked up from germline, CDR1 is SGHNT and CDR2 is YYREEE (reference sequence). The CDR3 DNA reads TGTGCCAGCAGCCACGGGACAGGTTACCTCTATGGCTACACCTTC. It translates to CASSHGTGYLYGYTF.

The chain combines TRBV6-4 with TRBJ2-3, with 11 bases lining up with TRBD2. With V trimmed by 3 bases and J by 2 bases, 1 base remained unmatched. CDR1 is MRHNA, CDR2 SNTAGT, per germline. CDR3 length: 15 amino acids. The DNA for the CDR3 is TGTGCCAGCAGTGAACTAGCGGGGGTCACAGATACGCAGTATTTT. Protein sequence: CASSELAGVTDTQYF.